The clone carrying this T cell receptor beta chain was found a few times. Its matching antigen is unknown. The CDR3 has 14 amino acids. The V and J ends lost 0 bases and 3 bases respectively, with 11 bases between them. Germline V CDR1 and CDR2: GTSNPN, SVGIG (reference sequence). This entry belongs to a study of shared clonotypes between healthy human individuals. Libraries were prepared by immunoSEQ multiplex PCR; TCRdb keeps only in-frame clonotypes and omits some of them. The sample shows hundreds of thousands of clones, roughly 70% of them seen only once. Study-level results: The naive CD4 repertoires of several donors were compared, and around 4.7% of clonotypes were shared.

What was sequenced was memory CD4+ T cells sorted from blood. Subset: CD45RA-negative fraction. The chain carries TRBV30 and TRBJ1-2; D is uncertain. The source of this sequence is a woman in her twenties or thirties in good health. CDR3 coding DNA: TGTGCCTGGAGTGTTGGTCTGGGCCACTATGGCTACACCTTC. This encodes CAWSVGLGHYGYTF.